This T cell receptor (beta chain) was profiled in a study of T-cell reconstitution after alpha-beta-depleted transplantation in children. Preparation of the TCRbeta library involved a method that used unique molecular identifiers. MiXCR, applied by TCRdb to the PCR reads, yields one record per CDR3 protein. Among under 400,000 distinct CDR3 sequences listed, over 20% were seen once. This clonotype was obtained from a male patient aged 5 to 17 who had a stem cell transplant for acute lymphoblastic leukemia, so the T cells may come from the graft donor. The sample in question was PBMCs, mostly from graft donor cells, obtained 180 days after TCRalphabeta/CD19-depleted stem cell transplant.

The CDR3 bases are TGTGCCAGCAGCCAGTTCCCGGGACTAGCGGGAGTCGAGCAGTTCTTC. It is translated as CASSQFPGLAGVEQFF. The chain has TRBV14 and TRBJ2-1; 14 nucleotides line up with TRBD2. Trimming cost V 3 bases and J 10 bases; bases outside gene matches: 8. The germline CDR1 and CDR2 sequences are SGHDN and FVKESK. The CDR3 sequence is 16 residues long. The whole variable domain, remainder taken from reference TRBV14 and TRBJ2-1, is EAGVTQFPSHSVIEKGQTVTLRCDPISGHDNLYWYRRVMGKEIKFLLHFVKESKQDESGMPNNRFLAERTGGTYSTLKVQPAELEDSGVYFCASSQFPGLAGVEQFFGPGTRLTVL.